The rows below give T cell receptor beta chains drawn from one sample of a study of Ad26.COV2.S vaccination and SARS-CoV-2 variants. The assay was immunoSEQ multiplex PCR, and TCRdb's table has in-frame clones only and misses some. Of approximately 480,000 clones listed, roughly 85% were seen once; the top ten hold 9.5% to 15%. The sequenced sample was peripheral blood, obtained in a trial of Ad26.COV2.S vaccine versus placebo. These receptor sequences come from a person aged 18 to 59 who received the Ad26.COV2.S COVID-19 vaccine or a placebo. Both conserved end residues are part of each CDR3. D genes are given only for firm matches. Not every row has a clone size; where given, it reads once, few, many or a size class.

CDR3 length	clone size	J gene	D gene	V gene	CDR3 protein	CDR3 DNA
12	NA	TRBJ2-7	NA	TRBV12-3/TRBV12-4	CASRGGTYEQYF	TGTGCCAGCAGGGGCGGAACCTACGAGCAGTACTTC
10	NA	TRBJ2-1	NA	TRBV24-1	CATGGNEQFF	TGTGCCACTGGAGGGAATGAGCAGTTCTTC
14	NA	TRBJ2-2	NA	TRBV6-4	CASSPQGNTGELFF	TGTGCCAGCAGCCCCCAGGGGAACACCGGGGAGCTGTTTTTT
16	NA	TRBJ2-1	TRBD2	TRBV24-1	CATSDSRLAGYNEQFF	TGTGCCACCAGTGACTCTAGACTAGCGGGATACAATGAGCAGTTCTTC
16	NA	TRBJ2-1	NA	TRBV5-1	CASSLVGSPSYNEQFF	TGCGCCAGCAGCTTGGTAGGTTCGCCCTCCTACAATGAGCAGTTCTTC
14	NA	TRBJ1-2	NA	TRBV7-2	CASSKPGPSYGYTF	TGTGCCAGCAGCAAACCCGGGCCCTCTTATGGCTACACCTTC
14	NA	TRBJ1-2	TRBD1	TRBV24-1	CATRPTGQGGGYTF	TGTGCCACCAGACCGACAGGGCAGGGGGGTGGCTACACCTTC
13	once	TRBJ1-1	NA	TRBV19	CASSMDTWAEAFF	TGTGCCAGTAGTATGGACACGTGGGCTGAAGCTTTCTTT
14	NA	TRBJ2-2	TRBD1	TRBV15	CATSADRATGELFF	TGTGCCACCAGCGCGGACAGGGCTACCGGGGAGCTGTTTTTT
14	NA	TRBJ2-7	TRBD1	TRBV27	CASSWDRGSAEQYF	TGTGCCAGCAGTTGGGACAGGGGGTCAGCGGAGCAGTACTTC
13	NA	TRBJ2-1	TRBD2	TRBV7-3	CASSPLLGGRQFF	TGTGCCAGCAGCCCCCTCCTAGGCGGGAGACAGTTCTTC
14	NA	TRBJ1-2	TRBD1	TRBV4-1	CASSQSGTAHGYTF	TGCGCCAGCAGCCAATCTGGGACAGCTCATGGCTACACCTTC
16	NA	TRBJ1-5	NA	TRBV19	CASSLQGSNSNQPQHF	TGTGCCAGTAGTCTCCAGGGAAGTAATAGCAATCAGCCCCAGCATTTT
16	NA	TRBJ2-3	TRBD2	TRBV4-1	CASSQVPLAGTDTQYF	TGCGCCAGCAGCCAAGTCCCCCTAGCGGGAACAGATACGCAGTATTTT
13	NA	TRBJ2-7	NA	TRBV12-3/TRBV12-4	CASSLSASYEQYF	TGTGCCAGCAGTTTAAGTGCCTCCTACGAGCAGTACTTC
16	NA	TRBJ1-2	NA	TRBV28	CASSLGGLGTNYGYTF	TGTGCCAGCAGTTTAGGGGGCCTGGGGACGAATTATGGCTACACCTTC
12	NA	TRBJ1-1	NA	TRBV5-4	CASSLGPTEAFF	TGTGCCAGCAGCTTGGGGCCCACTGAAGCTTTCTTT
13	NA	TRBJ1-2	NA	TRBV28	CASSEGTAYGYTF	TGTGCCAGCAGTGAAGGGACGGCGTATGGCTACACCTTC
17	NA	TRBJ1-5	NA	TRBV6-2/TRBV6-3	CASSRGTAGPSNQPQHF	TGTGCCAGCAGTCGCGGGACCGCCGGCCCTAGCAATCAGCCCCAGCATTTT
16	NA	TRBJ1-2	TRBD1	TRBV6-6	CASTDGAGGGNYGYTF	TGTGCCAGCACCGACGGGGCAGGGGGCGGTAACTATGGCTACACCTTC
16	NA	TRBJ2-6	TRBD1	TRBV6-2/TRBV6-3	CASSYAQGFGANVLTF	TGTGCCAGCAGTTACGCACAGGGGTTTGGGGCCAACGTCCTGACTTTC
14	once	TRBJ2-3	NA	TRBV28	CASSLDGITDTQYF	TGTGCCAGCAGTTTAGATGGCATTACAGATACGCAGTATTTT
14	NA	TRBJ1-1	NA	TRBV3-1/TRBV3-2	CASSHLGGGTEAFF	TGTGCCAGCAGCCATCTCGGGGGGGGAACTGAAGCTTTCTTT
12	NA	TRBJ2-7	NA	TRBV13	CATTPSPYEQYF	TGTGCCACGACACCTTCCCCCTACGAGCAGTACTTC
15	NA	TRBJ1-2	NA	TRBV5-4	CASSSRGRLSYGYTF	TGTGCCAGCAGCTCTCGGGGGCGCTTAAGCTATGGCTACACCTTC
10	NA	TRBJ2-1	NA	TRBV7-9	CASSSSEQFF	TGTGCCAGCAGCTCCTCCGAGCAGTTCTTC
15	once	TRBJ2-2	NA	TRBV19	CASSTGLGNTGELFF	TGTGCCAGTAGTACTGGACTGGGGAACACCGGGGAGCTGTTTTTT
15	NA	TRBJ1-1	TRBD1	TRBV11-2	CASSPRQGGNTEAFF	TGTGCCAGCAGCCCCAGACAGGGGGGGAACACTGAAGCTTTCTTT
12	NA	TRBJ2-5	NA	TRBV30	CAWSPGGETQYF	TGTGCCTGGAGCCCAGGGGGGGAGACCCAGTACTTC
15	NA	TRBJ1-5	NA	TRBV15	CATSINPFRNQPQHF	TGTGCCACCAGCATCAATCCTTTTCGCAATCAGCCCCAGCATTTT
17	NA	TRBJ2-3	NA	TRBV27	CASMGGIGASGADTQYF	TGTGCCAGCATGGGCGGGATTGGGGCCTCGGGGGCAGATACGCAGTATTTT
14	NA	TRBJ1-4	NA	TRBV10-3	CAIRETGNNEKLFF	TGTGCCATAAGAGAGACGGGAAATAATGAAAAACTGTTTTTT
11	NA	TRBJ2-2	NA	TRBV28	CASSSGTKLFF	TGTGCCAGCAGTTCCGGGACCAAGCTGTTTTTT
14	NA	TRBJ2-7	TRBD1	TRBV19	CASSSRGRAYEQYF	TGTGCCAGTAGTTCCAGGGGGCGCGCCTACGAGCAGTACTTC
15	NA	TRBJ2-7	TRBD2	TRBV19	CASSNKGLAGYEQYF	TGTGCCAGTAGTAACAAAGGACTAGCAGGGTACGAGCAGTACTTC
16	NA	TRBJ2-7	TRBD1	TRBV19	CASSLRDSRYGYEQYF	TGTGCCAGTAGTCTCAGGGACAGCCGGTATGGCTACGAGCAGTACTTC
13	NA	TRBJ2-6	NA	TRBV19	CASSESGANVLTF	TGTGCCAGTAGCGAGTCTGGGGCCAACGTCCTGACTTTC
12	once	TRBJ2-7	TRBD1	TRBV12-3/TRBV12-4	CASRQGLLEQYF	TGTGCCAGCCGACAGGGGTTGCTCGAGCAGTACTTC
15	NA	TRBJ1-5	TRBD1	TRBV30	CAWSRDRNGNQPQHF	TGTGCCTGGTCCCGGGACAGGAACGGCAATCAGCCCCAGCATTTT
14	once	TRBJ1-5	NA	TRBV27	CASSLGGDRQPQHF	TGTGCCAGCAGTTTGGGAGGGGATCGTCAGCCCCAGCATTTT
15	many	TRBJ2-2	TRBD1	TRBV7-2	CASSLGQGRTGELFF	TGTGCCAGCAGCTTGGGACAGGGGCGAACCGGGGAGCTGTTTTTT
13	once	TRBJ1-2	NA	TRBV30	CAWSVRGFYGYTF	TGTGCCTGGAGTGTCAGAGGATTCTATGGCTACACCTTC
12	NA	TRBJ1-1	NA	TRBV28	CASRGGYTEAFF	TGTGCCAGCAGGGGAGGCTACACTGAAGCTTTCTTT
14	once	TRBJ2-7	TRBD1	TRBV6-5	CASGASGTDYEQYF	TGTGCCAGCGGGGCCTCCGGGACAGACTACGAGCAGTACTTC
15	NA	TRBJ2-3	TRBD2	TRBV5-5	CASSLASGITDTQYF	TGTGCCAGCAGCTTGGCTAGCGGGATAACAGATACGCAGTATTTT
18	once	TRBJ2-7	TRBD1	TRBV10-3	CATERTSGTGGGSYEQYF	TGTGCCACCGAAAGAACCTCCGGGACAGGGGGAGGCTCCTACGAGCAGTACTTC
15	NA	TRBJ2-2	TRBD2	TRBV4-3	CASSSAGGHTGELFF	TGCGCCAGCAGCTCAGCGGGAGGACACACCGGGGAGCTGTTTTTT
14	NA	TRBJ1-1	NA	TRBV27	CASSSPTGLRGAFF	TGTGCCAGCAGTTCACCGACAGGACTCAGGGGAGCTTTCTTT
15	NA	TRBJ1-4	NA	TRBV5-6	CASSLEMDSGEKLFF	TGTGCCAGCAGCTTGGAAATGGATTCAGGGGAAAAACTGTTTTTT
14	NA	TRBJ2-1	TRBD2	TRBV7-9	CASSDSGMGDEQFF	TGTGCCAGCAGCGATAGCGGGATGGGTGATGAGCAGTTCTTC
11	once	TRBJ2-3	NA	TRBV11-3	CASSLADTQYF	TGTGCCAGCAGCTTAGCCGATACGCAGTATTTT
15	NA	TRBJ2-2	TRBD1	TRBV4-3	CASSQPGQGTGELFF	TGCGCCAGCAGCCAACCTGGACAGGGCACCGGGGAGCTGTTTTTT
11	NA	TRBJ2-7	NA	TRBV12-3/TRBV12-4	CASSLTYEQYF	TGTGCCAGCAGCCTGACCTACGAGCAGTACTTC
14	NA	TRBJ2-3	NA	TRBV11-2	CASSLVDSTDTQYF	TGTGCCAGCAGCTTAGTCGACAGTACAGATACGCAGTATTTT
16	NA	TRBJ1-4	NA	TRBV7-9	CASSLATGLPNEKLFF	TGTGCCAGCAGCTTAGCAACAGGGCTTCCTAATGAAAAACTGTTTTTT
11	once	TRBJ2-4	NA	TRBV7-9	CASSFRNIQYF	TGTGCCAGCAGCTTTCGCAACATTCAGTACTTC
16	few	TRBJ1-6	NA	TRBV28	CASSSDGQIYNSPLHF	TGTGCCAGCAGTTCCGACGGACAGATCTATAATTCACCCCTCCACTTT
13	NA	TRBJ2-7	NA	TRBV11-2	CASSLASNYEQYF	TGTGCCAGCAGCTTAGCTAGTAACTACGAGCAGTACTTC
15	NA	TRBJ2-7	NA	TRBV25-1	CASSESGRPGYEQYF	TGTGCCAGCAGTGAATCTGGCAGGCCGGGGTACGAGCAGTACTTC